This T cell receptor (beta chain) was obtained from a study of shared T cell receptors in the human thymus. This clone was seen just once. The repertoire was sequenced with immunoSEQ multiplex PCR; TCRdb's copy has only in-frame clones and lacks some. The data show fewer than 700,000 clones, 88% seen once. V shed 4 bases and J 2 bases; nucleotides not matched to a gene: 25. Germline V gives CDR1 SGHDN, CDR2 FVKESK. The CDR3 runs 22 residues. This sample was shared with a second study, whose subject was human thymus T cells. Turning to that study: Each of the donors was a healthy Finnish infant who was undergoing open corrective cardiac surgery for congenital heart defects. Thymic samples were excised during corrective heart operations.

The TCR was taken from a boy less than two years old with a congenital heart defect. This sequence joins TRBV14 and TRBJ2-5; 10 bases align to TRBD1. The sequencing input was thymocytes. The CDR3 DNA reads TGTGCCAGCAGCCCCCAAAGGGGTACCGGGACAGGGGAAGGTCCTATTCAAGAGACCCAGTACTTC. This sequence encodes CASSPQRGTGTGEGPIQETQYF.